These T cell receptor beta chains were read from a single sample in a study of blood T cell repertoires in COVID-19. The protocol was immunoSEQ multiplex PCR, while the TCRdb copy is restricted to in-frame clones and leaves out a portion. Of over 110,000 clones listed, around 88% were seen once; the top ten hold 28%. The sequencing sample was made of peripheral blood. The receptors here all came from a human donor in a cohort sampled during active COVID-19. Each CDR3 is given with its conserved first and last residue. The order of the fields is J gene, clone size, D gene, V gene, CDR3 protein, CDR3 DNA. A D gene is named only where the DNA matches it firmly. Clone size is shown for a subset of rows, as once, few, many or a class of expanded clone.

J: TRBJ1-6; size: -; D: TRBD1; V: TRBV10-3; CDR3: CAISEGTGVSPLHF; DNA: TGTGCCATCAGTGAAGGGACAGGGGTTTCACCCCTCCACTTT
J: TRBJ2-2; size: -; D: -; V: TRBV27; CDR3: CASSFLRPGLGAGELFF; DNA: TGTGCCAGCAGCTTCCTCCGACCGGGACTCGGGGCCGGGGAGCTGTTTTTT
J: TRBJ1-3; size: -; D: TRBD1; V: TRBV7-2; CDR3: CASSSGQGSGNTIYF; DNA: TGTGCCAGCAGCTCCGGACAGGGGTCAGGAAACACCATATATTTT
J: TRBJ2-7; size: -; D: -; V: TRBV12-3/TRBV12-4; CDR3: CASTSRIVYEQYF; DNA: TGTGCCAGCACCTCCCGCATAGTCTACGAGCAGTACTTC
J: TRBJ2-7; size: -; D: -; V: TRBV7-8; CDR3: CASSLANIYEQYF; DNA: TGTGCCAGCAGCTTAGCGAACATCTACGAGCAGTACTTC
J: TRBJ1-2; size: once; D: TRBD1; V: TRBV19; CDR3: CASREPGGGGYTF; DNA: TGTGCCAGTAGGGAACCAGGGGGAGGAGGCTACACCTTC
J: TRBJ1-2; size: -; D: TRBD1; V: TRBV28; CDR3: CASSRQGYGGYTF; DNA: TGTGCCAGCAGTCGACAGGGATATGGTGGCTACACCTTC
J: TRBJ1-2; size: once; D: -; V: TRBV2; CDR3: CASSESSSRGGYTF; DNA: TGTGCCAGCAGTGAATCGAGCTCCCGAGGGGGCTACACCTTC
J: TRBJ2-7; size: -; D: -; V: TRBV10-3; CDR3: CAISDGRTYEQYF; DNA: TGTGCCATCAGTGACGGCAGGACCTACGAGCAGTACTTC
J: TRBJ2-1; size: -; D: -; V: TRBV6-5; CDR3: CASSFSAQTSNEQFF; DNA: TGTGCCAGCAGTTTCTCGGCCCAAACCTCCAATGAGCAGTTCTTC
J: TRBJ2-1; size: few; D: TRBD2; V: TRBV7-3; CDR3: CASSSGLAGHNEQFF; DNA: TGTGCCAGCAGCTCGGGACTAGCGGGCCACAATGAGCAGTTCTTC
J: TRBJ2-5; size: -; D: -; V: TRBV7-2; CDR3: CASSWVAGPQETQYF; DNA: TGTGCCAGCAGCTGGGTGGCGGGCCCCCAAGAGACCCAGTACTTC
J: TRBJ1-6; size: -; D: -; V: TRBV7-9; CDR3: CASSFFRGQGNNSPLHF; DNA: TGTGCCAGCAGCTTCTTTCGGGGTCAAGGCAATAATTCACCCCTCCACTTT
J: TRBJ2-5; size: -; D: TRBD2; V: TRBV9; CDR3: CASSVSQGLAGKQETQYF; DNA: TGTGCCAGCAGCGTATCCCAGGGACTAGCGGGGAAACAAGAGACCCAGTACTTC
J: TRBJ2-3; size: once; D: -; V: TRBV13; CDR3: CASRLSGDTQYF; DNA: TGTGCCAGCAGGTTGTCGGGGGATACGCAGTATTTT
J: TRBJ1-5; size: -; D: -; V: TRBV15; CDR3: CATSRQKGDQPQHF; DNA: TGTGCCACCAGCAGACAGAAAGGAGATCAGCCCCAGCATTTT
J: TRBJ1-1; size: -; D: -; V: TRBV19; CDR3: CASIGGGQARTEAFF; DNA: TGTGCCAGTATCGGGGGAGGGCAGGCGCGAACTGAAGCTTTCTTT
J: TRBJ1-2; size: -; D: TRBD1; V: TRBV2; CDR3: CASSEVGQDLYGYTF; DNA: TGTGCCAGCAGTGAAGTCGGACAGGATCTCTATGGCTACACCTTC
J: TRBJ2-3; size: once; D: TRBD1; V: TRBV3-1/TRBV3-2; CDR3: CASSQADREWGTDTQYF; DNA: TGTGCCAGCAGCCAAGCGGACAGGGAATGGGGCACAGATACGCAGTATTTT
J: TRBJ2-1; size: -; D: TRBD1; V: TRBV24-1; CDR3: CATSEGGGEQFF; DNA: TGTGCCACCAGTGAAGGGGGCGGTGAGCAGTTCTTC
J: TRBJ2-1; size: -; D: TRBD1; V: TRBV5-1; CDR3: CASRSQGAKVEQFF; DNA: TGCGCCAGCAGGTCGCAGGGGGCTAAGGTTGAGCAGTTCTTC
J: TRBJ1-4; size: once; D: -; V: TRBV9; CDR3: CASSVGGFSEKLFF; DNA: TGTGCCAGCAGCGTAGGAGGTTTCAGTGAAAAACTGTTTTTT
J: TRBJ2-5; size: once; D: -; V: TRBV10-2; CDR3: CASSLKETQYF; DNA: TGCGCCAGCAGCCTAAAAGAGACCCAGTACTTC
J: TRBJ1-3; size: once; D: -; V: TRBV24-1; CDR3: CATSETYRGCRNTIYF; DNA: TGTGCCACCAGTGAAACCTACCGGGGATGTAGAAACACCATATATTTT
J: TRBJ2-7; size: -; D: TRBD1; V: TRBV29-1; CDR3: CSVRQGAAYEQYF; DNA: TGCAGCGTCCGACAGGGGGCGGCCTACGAGCAGTACTTC